This T cell receptor beta chain was recovered during a study of cytomegalovirus exposure and HLA in healthy donors. This clone is a singleton in its sample. Germline CDR1 LNHDA, CDR2 SQIVND (reference sequence). The length of the CDR3 is 14 residues. Losses at the gene ends were 9 bases for V and 8 bases for J; bases not matched to a gene: 8. The PCR contained 60 Vbeta and 13 Jbeta primers. Assay: immunoSEQ multiplex PCR; the TCRdb copy retains only in-frame clones and omits some. The data contain 100,000 to 150,000 clones, 73% of them singletons. This chain joins TRBV19 and TRBJ1-6, with 9 positions matching TRBD1. This TCR was sampled from a man between 60 and 75 years old in good health and CMV-seropositive. Sequenced sample: PBMCs. CDR3 coding DNA: TGTGCCAGCGGGAGGGGACAGGGTTATTCACCCCTCCACTTT. Protein: CASGRGQGYSPLHF.